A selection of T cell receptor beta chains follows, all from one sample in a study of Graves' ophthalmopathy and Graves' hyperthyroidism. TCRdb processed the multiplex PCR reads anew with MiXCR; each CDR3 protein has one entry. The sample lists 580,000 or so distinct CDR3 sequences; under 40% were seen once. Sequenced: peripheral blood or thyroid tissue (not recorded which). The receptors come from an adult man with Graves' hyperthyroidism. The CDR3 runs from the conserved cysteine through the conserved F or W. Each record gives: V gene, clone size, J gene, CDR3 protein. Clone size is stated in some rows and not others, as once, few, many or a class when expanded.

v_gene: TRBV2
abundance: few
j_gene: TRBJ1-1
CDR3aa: CASSDWVTEAFF

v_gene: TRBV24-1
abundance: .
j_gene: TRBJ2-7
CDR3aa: CATRAPIGQGVRNEQYF

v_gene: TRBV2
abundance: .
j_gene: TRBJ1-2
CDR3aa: CASRGGGPGQGNGYTF

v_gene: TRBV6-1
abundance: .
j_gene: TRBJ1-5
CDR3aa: CASTPQQGQPQHF

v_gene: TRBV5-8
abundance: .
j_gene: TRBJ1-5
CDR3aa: CASSMTYSNQPQHF

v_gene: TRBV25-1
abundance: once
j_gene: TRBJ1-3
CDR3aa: CASSESGTVGNTIYF

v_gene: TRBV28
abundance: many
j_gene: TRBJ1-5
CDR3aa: CASSLSMGQPQHF

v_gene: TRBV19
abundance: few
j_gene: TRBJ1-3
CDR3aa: CASSPLGLGGNTIYF

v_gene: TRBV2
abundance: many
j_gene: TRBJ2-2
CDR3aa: CASGGLAGWELFF

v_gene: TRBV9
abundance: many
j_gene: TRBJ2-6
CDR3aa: CASSVTLGANVLTF

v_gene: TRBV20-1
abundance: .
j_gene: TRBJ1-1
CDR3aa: CSARVLAGVYNEQFF

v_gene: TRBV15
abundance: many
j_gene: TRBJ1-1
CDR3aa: CATSRARLPNTEAFF

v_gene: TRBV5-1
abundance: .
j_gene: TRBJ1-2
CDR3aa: CASSSVPAGYTF

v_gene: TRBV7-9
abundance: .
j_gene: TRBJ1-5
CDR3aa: CASSLIGGTDNQPQHF

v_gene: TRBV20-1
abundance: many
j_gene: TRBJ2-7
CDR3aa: CSARGWEGEHEQYF

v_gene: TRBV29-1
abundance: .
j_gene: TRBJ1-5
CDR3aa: CSLGGGVYQPQHF

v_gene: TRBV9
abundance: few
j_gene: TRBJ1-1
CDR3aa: CASSVGKTMNTEAFF

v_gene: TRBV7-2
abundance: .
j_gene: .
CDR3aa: CASSLWGRGEQFF

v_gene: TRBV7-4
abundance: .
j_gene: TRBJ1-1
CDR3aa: CANSRPKTRDNTEAFF

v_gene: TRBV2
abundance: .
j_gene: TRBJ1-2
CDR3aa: CASSRGRQGINGYTF

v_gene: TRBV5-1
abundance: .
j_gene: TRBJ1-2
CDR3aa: CASSLDGGQVYGYTF

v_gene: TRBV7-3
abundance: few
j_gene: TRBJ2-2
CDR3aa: CASSLRPWGTGELFF

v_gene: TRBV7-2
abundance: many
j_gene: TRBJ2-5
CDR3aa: CASSLLAGRGQETQYF

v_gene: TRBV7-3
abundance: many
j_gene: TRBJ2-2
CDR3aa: CASSFIGGNTGELFF

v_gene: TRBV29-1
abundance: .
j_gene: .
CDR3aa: CSLRDSAEQFF

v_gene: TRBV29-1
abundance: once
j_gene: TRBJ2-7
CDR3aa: CSTGSSYEQYF

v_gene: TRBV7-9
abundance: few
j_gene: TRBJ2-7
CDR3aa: CASSLVGQGGYEQYF

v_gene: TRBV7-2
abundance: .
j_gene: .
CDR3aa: CASSLDFNEQFF

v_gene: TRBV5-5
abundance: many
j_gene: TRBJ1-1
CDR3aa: CASSLGLVPRVTEAFF

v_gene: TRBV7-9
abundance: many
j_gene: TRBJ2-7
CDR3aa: CASSFRDSYEQYF

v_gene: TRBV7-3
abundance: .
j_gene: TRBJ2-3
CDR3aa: CASSLMGSLDTQYF

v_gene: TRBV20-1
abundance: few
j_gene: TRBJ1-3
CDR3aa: CSATPLDRSSGNTIYF

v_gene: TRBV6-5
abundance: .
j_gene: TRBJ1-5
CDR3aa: CASSRGTHWNQPQHF

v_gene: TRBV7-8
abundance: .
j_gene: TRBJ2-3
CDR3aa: CASRSASRGVLDTQYF

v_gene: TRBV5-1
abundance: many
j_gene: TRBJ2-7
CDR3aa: CASSVGSGGLYEQYF

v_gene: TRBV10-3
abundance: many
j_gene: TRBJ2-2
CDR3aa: CAISELGLAGANTGELFF

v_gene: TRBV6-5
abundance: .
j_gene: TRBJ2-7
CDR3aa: CACSHGYEQYF

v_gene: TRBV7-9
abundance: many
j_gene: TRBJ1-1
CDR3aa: CASSLAALNTEAFF

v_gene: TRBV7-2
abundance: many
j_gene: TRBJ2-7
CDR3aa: CASTPGRHFYEQYF

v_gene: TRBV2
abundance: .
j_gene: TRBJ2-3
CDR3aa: CSSRAQENTDTQYF

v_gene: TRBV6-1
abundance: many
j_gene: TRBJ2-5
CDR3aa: CASSFKGAKGETQYF

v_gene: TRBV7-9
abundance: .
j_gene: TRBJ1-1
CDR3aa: CASSNDLRDTEAFF